This TCR beta chain came from a study of T cell responses to AZD1222 COVID-19 vaccine (dated by TCRdb to the early 2020s). Regarding the complete study: TCR sequencing covered roughly 230 trial participants: about 210 given two doses of AZD1222 and around 25 given two doses of MenACWY control vaccine. Enrollment into the trials was organized by age into subgroups of 18-55, 56-69 and 70-plus years, and those subgroups contained about 150, 27 and 61 TCR-sequenced participants, respectively. The investigation overall reported the following: Reportedly, almost half of the unique spike-specific TCRs recognized epitopes lying outside the regions that are mutated in the B.1.351 and B.1.1.7 variants. Participants were mostly white British and included more females than males, and it was suggested by the authors that clonal diversity may have been underestimated. The 56-69-year group was small, and its depth increase did not reach significance, likely because of low power. Because no day 14 peak-response samples were available, repertoires were characterized only after the peak T cell response. Only five to seven AZD1222 recipients were SARS-CoV-2 seropositive at baseline, limiting conclusions about previously exposed vaccinees. The vaccine-associated CD4 TCRs covered the entire spike protein, and the dominant responses fell in regions 160-218 and 743-854. A significant rise in spike-specific TCR breadth and depth was observed after two AZD1222 doses relative to day 0 and relative to MenACWY recipients.

The intended sense of this specimen's time point label: about 28 days (+/-7) after the second vaccine dose. AZD1222 recipients whose second dose came at about 4 weeks and those whose second dose came at about 12 weeks were combined into one group, since spike-specific TCR depth and breadth did not differ between the two schedules. The vaccinee samples were drawn from two UK trials, COV001 and COV002, one of which was a single-blind randomized controlled phase 2/3 trial testing AZD1222 (ChAdOx1 nCoV-19) in healthy adults. For TCRbeta chain sequencing, PBMC samples were collected from trial participants at day 0 and at day 28 after the second dose. Looking up the germline V gene yields CDR1 MNHEY and CDR2 SVGAGI. A distance of 13 bases separates the germline ends of V and J, which lose 7 bases and 4 bases respectively. The CDR3 starts with the cysteine, ends with the phenylalanine, and has 13 residues. Kept here is only the CDR3 DNA, which spans 39 bases and is read in frame from base 1.

The CDR3 regions of human TCRbeta chains were subjected to immunosequencing. Regarding the original processing steps: TCRs in the repertoires were compared against a reference library of SARS-CoV-2-specific TCRs that had been generated with the MIRA antigen-specificity platform. Breadth was defined as the fraction of unique TCRs that were SARS-CoV-2-associated, and depth was defined as the fraction of total T cells that were SARS-CoV-2-associated. Using the MIRA data, each spike-specific TCR was assigned both to the spike region to which the TCR was reactive and to a CD4 or CD8 class. Log10-transformed breadth and depth values were compared by one-way ANOVA with Sidak's multiple comparisons tests. TCRdb's version of the immuneACCESS table is confined to in-frame rearrangements and falls short of the full clone set. An unresolved V gene accounts for under half of the shortfall where checked; the remainder is of unknown origin. Clone size and V and J calls were adopted from that table, with D and trimming inferred from the DNA. Present in this sample are some 120,000 clones, roughly 82% of which were seen just once. The ten largest clones capture about 27% of the sample.

This clone came up once. No antigen is known for it. No qualities accompany the bases; no much larger clone lies one base away. This specimen was peripheral blood, taken 28 days after the second AZD1222 dose. The chain is assembled from TRBV6-5 and TRBJ1-2, and possibly TRBD1, on 5 matching bases. The TCR was taken from an adult who received the AZD1222 COVID-19 vaccine. The CDR3 reads CASTKTGPYGYTF. The DNA is TGTGCCAGCACCAAAACAGGACCCTATGGCTACACCTTC.